The source of this TCR beta chain is a study of T cells in Graves' hyperthyroidism and ophthalmopathy. The CDR3 length is 13 residues. Trimming at V came to 9 bases and at J to 4 bases, leaving 5 bases not matched to a gene. Per germline, CDR1 SNHLY and CDR2 FYNNEI. A NOSPECS grade of at least 4, a Clinical Activity Score of at least 3 and duration under 3 months were recorded in ophthalmopathy patients. Amplification of TCR beta CDR3 regions used RNA as the template. HTBI primers drove first-round RT-PCR of the TCR CDR3. TCRdb reprocessed the multiplex PCR reads via MiXCR and lists one record per CDR3 protein. The sample consists of fewer than 500,000 distinct CDR3 sequences, about 14% of them appearing once. There are many counts of this clonotype.

Sequencing was performed on blood. The chain employs TRBV2 and TRBJ2-7; 11 nucleotides line up with TRBD2. The TCR originated in a man aged 18 to 29 with Graves' ophthalmopathy. The CDR3 here is CARKGLAEYEQYF. For the CDR3, the DNA is TGTGCCAGAAAGGGACTAGCGGAGTACGAGCAGTACTTC.